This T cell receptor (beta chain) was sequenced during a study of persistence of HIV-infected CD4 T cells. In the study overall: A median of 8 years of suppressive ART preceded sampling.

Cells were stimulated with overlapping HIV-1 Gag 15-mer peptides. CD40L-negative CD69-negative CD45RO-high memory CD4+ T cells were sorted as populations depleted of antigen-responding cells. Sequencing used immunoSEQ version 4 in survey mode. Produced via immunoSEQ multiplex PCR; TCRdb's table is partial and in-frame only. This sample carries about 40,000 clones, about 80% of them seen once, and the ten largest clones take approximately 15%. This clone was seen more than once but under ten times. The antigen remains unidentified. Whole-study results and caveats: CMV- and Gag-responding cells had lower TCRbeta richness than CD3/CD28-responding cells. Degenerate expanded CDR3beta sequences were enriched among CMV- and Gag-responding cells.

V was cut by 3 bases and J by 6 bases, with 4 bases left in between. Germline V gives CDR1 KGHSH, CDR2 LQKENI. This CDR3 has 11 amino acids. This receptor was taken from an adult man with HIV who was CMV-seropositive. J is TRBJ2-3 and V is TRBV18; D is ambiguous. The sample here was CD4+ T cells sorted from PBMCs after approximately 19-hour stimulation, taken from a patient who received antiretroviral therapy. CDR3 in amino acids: CASSPQDTQYF. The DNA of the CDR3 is TGTGCCAGCTCACCTCAGGATACGCAGTATTTT.